Sequencing of this TCR beta chain was carried out in a study of shared clonotypes between healthy human individuals. Clones were read by immunoSEQ multiplex PCR, and TCRdb kept only the in-frame ones, dropping some. The sample comprises 2 million to 2.5 million clones, approximately 94% of which are singletons, and 0.1% to 0.15% rests with the top ten. The source material was naive CD4+ T cells sorted from blood. Documented subset: CD45RA+ positively selected. This TCR derives from a man younger than 30 in good health.

CDR3 sequence (DNA): TGTGCCAGCAGCCGCACGGGGGCCGCATACGAGCAGTACTTC. Translated: CASSRTGAAYEQYF. The chain employs TRBV7-2 and TRBJ2-7; the D call may be TRBD1 or TRBD2 (6 bases each). The CDR3 spans 14 residues. The V end was cut by 5 bases, the J end by 4 bases, with 15 bases between. Germline-derived CDR1 and CDR2 are SGHTA and FQGNSA.